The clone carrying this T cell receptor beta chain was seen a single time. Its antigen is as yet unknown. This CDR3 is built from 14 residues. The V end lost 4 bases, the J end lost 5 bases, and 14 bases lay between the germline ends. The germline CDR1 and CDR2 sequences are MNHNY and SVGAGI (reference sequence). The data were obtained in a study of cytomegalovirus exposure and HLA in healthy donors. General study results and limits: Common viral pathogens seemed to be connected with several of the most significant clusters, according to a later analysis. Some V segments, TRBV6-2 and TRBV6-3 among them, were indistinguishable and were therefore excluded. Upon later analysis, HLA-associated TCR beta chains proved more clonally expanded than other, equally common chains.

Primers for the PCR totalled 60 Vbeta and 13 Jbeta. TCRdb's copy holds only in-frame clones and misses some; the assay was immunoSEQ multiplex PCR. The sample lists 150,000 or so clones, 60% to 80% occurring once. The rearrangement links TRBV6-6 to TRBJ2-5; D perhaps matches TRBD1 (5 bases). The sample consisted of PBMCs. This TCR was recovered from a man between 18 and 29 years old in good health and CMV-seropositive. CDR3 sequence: CASSLQDLWETQYF. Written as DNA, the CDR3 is TGTGCCAGCAGTTTACAGGACCTGTGGGAGACCCAGTACTTC.